The T cell receptor beta chain under discussion was sequenced for a study of T cells after yellow fever vaccination (dated by TCRdb to between 2018 and 2021). For the wider study: The SMART-Seq v4 Ultra Low Input RNA kit was used to prepare libraries from fractions with low cell numbers. Bulk TCR alpha and beta repertoires were sequenced longitudinally to track T-cell clones before and after primary and booster YFV17D yellow fever vaccination. Two healthy male donors, one aged 18 to 29 and one aged 30 to 39 years, were included in the cohort. Bulk PBMC replicates and cell subsets were isolated from blood drawn at multiple timepoints before and after both primary and secondary immunization.

Sequenced using an Illumina NovaSeq 6000. Synthesis of TCR cDNA relied on 5'RACE template switching, a step that introduced a universal primer site along with unique molecular identifiers. Priming for cDNA synthesis came from both the TCR alpha and TCR beta constant segments. Library amplification used two PCR steps, and the second PCR step added sample barcodes and sequencing adapters. Libraries were sequenced on Illumina HiSeq 2500 (2x100 bp) or NovaSeq (2x150 bp). The study's own analysis went as follows. MIGEC was used to demultiplex reads and collapse the reads into UMI consensus sequences, and MiXCR was used for V(D)J alignment. Vaccine-responding clonotypes were identified with edgeR using replicate PBMC samples, with FDR below 0.01 and a log2 fold change above 5 up to day 15 being required. Each bulk clonotype received a CD4 or CD8 identity based on whether the sequenced CD4 or CD8 repertoire contained that clonotype at higher abundance. TCRdb reworked the public reads: Q25 trimming with fastp, MiXCR clone assembly, productive beta chains retained. CDR3 protein sequences are deduplicated, and each keeps its most common genes and DNA. What appears here as the V and J calls and clone size reflects TCRdb's work, not the paper's. This sample holds under 500,000 distinct CDR3 sequences; 18% were observed only once. The top ten clonotypes cover roughly a sixth of the sample.

Summary of the overall study and its limitations: FACS-sorted repertoires could contain abundant contaminating clonotypes from the bulk population, so computational filtering was required. A small share of clonotypes was detected in both CD4 and CD8 compartments, with the overlap likely arising from convergent recombination. Most clones expanded after primary vaccination (around 97% of CD4 and roughly 88% of CD8) were re-detected after the booster, suggesting that broad memory maintenance occurred. Only two donors were included in the study, so the extent to which the findings can be generalized is limited. The secondary T-cell response was weaker than the primary response but faster, peaking on day 5 instead of day 15.

About this clonotype: Its antigen target is currently unknown. There are no base qualities to consult, and no much larger clone falls within one base.

Taken with the paper, the label for treatment or condition translates to: live attenuated yellow fever vaccine strain. Two biological replicates of bulk PBMCs were collected at each blood-draw timepoint. PBMCs were isolated from peripheral blood using a standard Ficoll-Paque protocol. TriZol was used to extract RNA from bulk PBMCs, CD4 and CD8 fractions, and dextramer-positive and dextramer-negative fractions. The material sequenced was PBMCs, taken before the yellow fever booster vaccination. The TCR originated in a man younger than 35 who received the YFV17D yellow fever vaccine.

CDR3 loop: CAMGLAGGAAGEQFF. The nucleotide sequence is given as TGTGCCATGGGACTAGCGGGGGGCGCAGCGGGTGAGCAGTTCTTC. The sequence links TRBV10-3 to TRBJ2-1; 15 central nucleotides agree with TRBD2. Taken from cysteine to phenylalanine, the CDR3 has 15 residues. The entry retains the CDR3 DNA only, 45 bases that are in frame from base 1. CDR1 ENHRY and CDR2 SYGVKD were looked up in the germline V gene. Trimming leaves V shorter by 9 bases and J shorter by 9 bases, with the junction holding 9 bases beyond the gene matches.